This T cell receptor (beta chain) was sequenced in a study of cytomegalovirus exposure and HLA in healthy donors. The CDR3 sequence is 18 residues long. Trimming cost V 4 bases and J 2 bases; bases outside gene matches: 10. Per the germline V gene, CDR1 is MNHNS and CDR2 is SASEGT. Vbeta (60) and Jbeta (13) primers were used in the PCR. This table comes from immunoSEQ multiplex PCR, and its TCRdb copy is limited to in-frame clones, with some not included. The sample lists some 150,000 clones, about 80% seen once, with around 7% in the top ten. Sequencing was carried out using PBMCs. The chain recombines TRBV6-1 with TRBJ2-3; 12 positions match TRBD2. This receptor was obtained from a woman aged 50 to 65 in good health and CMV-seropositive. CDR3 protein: CASSGLLAGGGNTDTQYF. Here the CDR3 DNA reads TGTGCCAGCAGTGGACTACTAGCGGGGGGCGGGAACACAGATACGCAGTATTTT.